These T cell receptor beta chains were read from a single sample in a study of beta chain features in type 1 diabetes. Using immunoSEQ multiplex PCR, the repertoire was profiled, and TCRdb retains in-frame clones only, with some absent. The sample records over 300,000 clones, approximately 9.7% being singletons. Sequencing was carried out using central memory CD4+ T cells from blood. The receptors originated from a man aged 30-40 years with type 1 diabetes. The CDR3 runs from the conserved cysteine through the conserved F or W. Fields, in order: D gene, J gene, V gene, clone size, CDR3 DNA, CDR3 protein. A D gene is named only where the DNA matches it firmly. Rows may omit the clone size; those that give it use once, few, many or a size class.

NA | TRBJ1-3 | TRBV28 | NA | TGTGCCAGCAGTTTAAGTAGGCACGACACCATATATTTT | CASSLSRHDTIYF
NA | TRBJ2-7 | TRBV14 | few | TGTGCCAGCAGCCAGACAGCCTTCTACGAGCAGTACTTC | CASSQTAFYEQYF
NA | TRBJ2-5 | TRBV5-1 | few | TGCGCCAGCAGCAAAGGACAAACGAAACAAGAGACCCAGTACTTC | CASSKGQTKQETQYF
NA | TRBJ2-5 | TRBV5-1 | NA | TGCGCCAGCAGCTTGGAGGGCGGGGGCGGAGGAGAGACCCAGTACTTC | CASSLEGGGGGETQYF
NA | TRBJ2-2 | TRBV7-8 | few | TGTGCCAGCAGCTGGGGCAGTGGGCGAGCCGGGGAGCTGTTTTTT | CASSWGSGRAGELFF
NA | TRBJ1-2 | TRBV30 | few | TGTGCCTGGAAATTCGGGGGCCTGGGTGGCTACACCTTC | CAWKFGGLGGYTF
NA | TRBJ2-5 | TRBV7-7 | few | TGTGCTAGCAGCCCCGGAAGGGGGGCGTACCAAGAGACCCAGTACTTC | CASSPGRGAYQETQYF
NA | TRBJ2-5 | TRBV2 | NA | TGTGCCAGCAGTCCGACCGGGACCCAGTACTTC | CASSPTGTQYF
NA | TRBJ1-2 | TRBV27 | NA | TGTGCCAGCAGTCGCCTGGGAGGCTATGGCTACACCTTC | CASSRLGGYGYTF
TRBD1 | TRBJ2-5 | TRBV11-3 | few | TGTGCCAGCAGCCTGGCCCGTGGGACAGGGTATTTAGAGACCCAGTACTTC | CASSLARGTGYLETQYF
NA | TRBJ1-3 | TRBV9 | few | TGTGCCAGCAGCGTAGATTATACAGGGACCATATATTTT | CASSVDYTGTIYF
TRBD1 | TRBJ1-1 | TRBV27 | NA | TGTGCCAGCAGTCCAACCAAGGAGGGGGCGGAAGCTTTCTTT | CASSPTKEGAEAFF
NA | TRBJ2-7 | TRBV4-3 | NA | TGCGCCAGCAGCCTAAGCGACAGATCCTACGAGCAGTACTTC | CASSLSDRSYEQYF
NA | TRBJ1-2 | TRBV30 | NA | TGTGCCTGGAGTGTGAGACAGGCGAGGCAGGGCTACACCTTC | CAWSVRQARQGYTF
TRBD1 | TRBJ1-4 | TRBV7-6 | NA | TGTGCCAGCGAGGGACAGTCAAAGGAAAAACTGTTTTTT | CASEGQSKEKLFF
NA | TRBJ1-5 | TRBV5-4 | few | TGTGCCAGCAGCTTAATGGGGGGCAATCAGCCCCAGCATTTT | CASSLMGGNQPQHF
NA | TRBJ1-3 | TRBV7-2 | NA | TGTGCCAGCAGCCCCCAGGGTTCGGTGAGCTCTGGAAACACCATATATTTT | CASSPQGSVSSGNTIYF
NA | TRBJ2-2 | TRBV7-9 | few | TGTGCCAGCAGCTTAGCGGTGGACACCGGGGAGCTGTTTTTT | CASSLAVDTGELFF
TRBD1 | TRBJ1-3 | TRBV5-1 | few | TGCGCCAGCAGCTCTAAAGGGGGCCCATCCTCTGGAAACACCATATATTTT | CASSSKGGPSSGNTIYF
NA | TRBJ2-3 | TRBV5-1 | NA | TGCGCCAGCAGCCGCATGACAGCCACAGATACGCAGTATTTT | CASSRMTATDTQYF
NA | TRBJ2-1 | TRBV7-2 | few | TGTGCCAGCAGCTCTCCGGGCTTATACAATGAGCAGTTCTTC | CASSSPGLYNEQFF
TRBD1 | TRBJ2-5 | TRBV7-2 | NA | TGTGCCAGCGGGCGACAGGGGTGGGAGACCCAGTACTTC | CASGRQGWETQYF
TRBD1 | TRBJ1-2 | TRBV5-1 | NA | TGCGCCAGCCACACAGGGGGCATGGACTATGGCTACACCTTC | CASHTGGMDYGYTF
TRBD1 | TRBJ2-7 | TRBV7-9 | NA | TGTGCCAGCAGCTCTCTACTCCCCCTGGACAGGGCCTACGAGCAGTACTTC | CASSSLLPLDRAYEQYF
NA | TRBJ1-1 | TRBV6-6 | few | TGTGCCAGCAGTTATGAAGGGAGAAACACTGAAGCTTTCTTT | CASSYEGRNTEAFF
TRBD2 | TRBJ2-3 | TRBV4-3 | few | TGCGCCAGCAGCCAAGATCTAGCGGGGGTCACAGATACGCAGTATTTT | CASSQDLAGVTDTQYF
TRBD1 | TRBJ2-7 | TRBV10-3 | NA | TGTGCCATCAGTGACCAGACAGGGTCCTTCTCCTACGAGCAGTACTTC | CAISDQTGSFSYEQYF
TRBD2 | TRBJ2-5 | TRBV9 | NA | TGTGCCAGCAGCGTATCGAGCGGGGGGCGTGGGGAGACCCAGTACTTC | CASSVSSGGRGETQYF
NA | TRBJ2-3 | TRBV4-3 | NA | TGCGCCAGCAGCCAAAAAGCTTTCCTAGATACGCAGTATTTT | CASSQKAFLDTQYF
NA | TRBJ1-1 | TRBV20-1 | many | TGCAGTGCCACTCTAGGAGAGGCTTTCTTT | CSATLGEAFF
NA | TRBJ2-5 | TRBV28 | few | TGTGCCAGCAGTCCATTAGGGACTGCCGCACCATTCGTCAGGGAGACCCAGTACTTC | CASSPLGTAAPFVRETQYF